This TCR beta chain is from a study of OX40 agonist ivuxolimab in advanced cancers. The wider study: The study gave patients intravenous ivuxolimab at 0.01 to 10 mg/kg every 2 weeks.

CDR3 size: 14 residues. The V gene's germline CDR1 is MNHEY and CDR2 SMNVEV (reference sequence). The germline V and J ends were trimmed by 1 base and 8 bases, with 14 bases remaining between them. The data were produced by immunoSEQ multiplex PCR, yet TCRdb's version contains in-frame clones alone and is incomplete. The sample yields around 68,000 clones, 91% seen once. The chain couples TRBV27 to TRBJ1-2, with a weak D call TRBD1 (5 bases). The TCR was taken from an adult with an advanced solid tumor such as melanoma, head and neck, liver or kidney cancer. Here the sequenced sample was CD4+ or CD8+ T cells sorted from blood, taken in a trial of the OX40 agonist ivuxolimab. This CDR3 is CASSLWRGSEGYTF. For the CDR3, the DNA is TGTGCCAGCAGTTTATGGCGGGGGAGCGAGGGCTACACCTTC.